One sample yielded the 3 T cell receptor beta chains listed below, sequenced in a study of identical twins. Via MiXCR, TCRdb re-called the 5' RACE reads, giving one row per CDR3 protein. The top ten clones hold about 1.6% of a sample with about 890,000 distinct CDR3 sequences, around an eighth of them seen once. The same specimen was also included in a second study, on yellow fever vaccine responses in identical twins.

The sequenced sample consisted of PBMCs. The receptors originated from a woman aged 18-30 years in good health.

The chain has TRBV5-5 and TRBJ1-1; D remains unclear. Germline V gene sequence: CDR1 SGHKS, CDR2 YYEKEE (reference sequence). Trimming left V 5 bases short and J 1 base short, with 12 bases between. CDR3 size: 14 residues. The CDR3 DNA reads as TGTGCCAGCAGTTATCGACACGCGAACACTGAAGCTTTCTTT. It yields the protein CASSYRHANTEAFF.

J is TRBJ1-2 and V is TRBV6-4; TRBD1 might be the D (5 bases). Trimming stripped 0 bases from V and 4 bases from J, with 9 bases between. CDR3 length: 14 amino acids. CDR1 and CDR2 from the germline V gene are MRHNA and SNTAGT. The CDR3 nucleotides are TGTGCCAGCAGTGACTCCACAGGACGCTATGGCTACACCTTC. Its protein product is CASSDSTGRYGYTF.

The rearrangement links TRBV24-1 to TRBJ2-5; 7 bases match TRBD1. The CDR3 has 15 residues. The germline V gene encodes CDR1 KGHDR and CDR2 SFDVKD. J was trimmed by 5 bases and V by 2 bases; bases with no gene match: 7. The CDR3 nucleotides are TGTGCCACCAGTGATTCCGACAGGGTGGGCGAGACCCAGTACTTC. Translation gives CATSDSDRVGETQYF.